These T cell receptor beta chains were read from a single sample in a study of cytomegalovirus exposure and HLA in healthy donors. Generated by immunoSEQ multiplex PCR, the TCRdb table keeps only in-frame clones and is missing some. The sample yields approximately 110,000 clones, about 16% seen once. Sequencing input: PBMCs. The source of these receptors is a woman aged 18-29 years in good health and CMV-seronegative. Both conserved end residues are part of each CDR3. The D gene is left open where the match is weak. Clone size is not always given. Where it is, it says once, few, many or a class for expanded clones.

clone size,D gene,V gene,J gene,CDR3 length,CDR3 DNA,CDR3 protein
NA,NA,TRBV5-6,TRBJ2-4,15,TGTGCCAGCAGCTCGAAGGGGCAGGTCAAAAACATTCAGTACTTC,CASSSKGQVKNIQYF
NA,TRBD2,TRBV9,TRBJ2-1,16,TGTGCCAGCAGCCCCCGGACTAGCGGACTCTACAATGAGCAGTTCTTC,CASSPRTSGLYNEQFF
few,NA,TRBV25-1,TRBJ1-1,14,TGTGCCAGCAGTGCCCAGGGCAGGAACTCTGAAGCTTTCTTT,CASSAQGRNSEAFF
few,NA,TRBV7-9,TRBJ2-7,11,TGTGCCAGCAGCTACTACTACGAGCAGTACTTC,CASSYYYEQYF
NA,TRBD1,TRBV7-2,TRBJ1-5,16,TGTGCCAGCAGCTCAATAGGGACAGGGGGTTATCAGCCCCAGCATTTT,CASSSIGTGGYQPQHF
few,TRBD2,TRBV27,TRBJ2-7,15,TGTGCCAGCAGTCCGACTAGCGGGGGTATATACGAGCAGTACTTC,CASSPTSGGIYEQYF
NA,NA,TRBV2,TRBJ2-2,13,TGTGCCAGCAGTGAAGCCCGCACCGGGGAGCTGTTTTTT,CASSEARTGELFF
few,NA,TRBV6-6,TRBJ2-7,13,TGTGCCAGCAGTCACCAGGGATTCAGCGAGCAGTACTTC,CASSHQGFSEQYF
few,TRBD1,TRBV10-3,TRBJ1-2,14,TGTGCCATCAGTGAGTCCGACAGGGGGGACGGCTACACCTTC,CAISESDRGDGYTF
few,TRBD2,TRBV7-9,TRBJ2-7,15,TGTGCCAGCACTCCGGGGGGGACAAACTCCTACGAGCAGTACTTC,CASTPGGTNSYEQYF
NA,TRBD2,TRBV5-4,TRBJ2-3,17,TGTGCCAGCAGCTTGCGACTAGCGGGTTCTCCCACAGATACGCAGTATTTT,CASSLRLAGSPTDTQYF
NA,TRBD1,TRBV7-2,TRBJ1-2,14,TGTGCCAGCTCCCCGGACAGGACACTCTATGGCTACACCTTC,CASSPDRTLYGYTF
NA,NA,TRBV5-1,TRBJ1-2,15,TGCGCCAGCAGCTTTGCTCTTCAGGGTTCAGAAGGCTACACCTTC,CASSFALQGSEGYTF
NA,NA,TRBV5-4,TRBJ2-1,16,TGTGCCAGCAGCTTGGATCAGGCAAGCTCCTACAATGAGCAGTTCTTC,CASSLDQASSYNEQFF
NA,NA,TRBV11-2,TRBJ2-2,13,TGTGCCAGCGCCCGGGGGGCTTCCGGGGAGCTGTTTTTT,CASARGASGELFF
NA,NA,TRBV6-4,TRBJ2-6,16,TGTGCCAGCAGTGCCGGCGGTGGCTCTGGGGCCAACGTCCTGACTTTC,CASSAGGGSGANVLTF
NA,NA,TRBV7-9,TRBJ1-2,12,TGTGCCAGCAGCTTAGGAGGGGGTGGCTACACCTTC,CASSLGGGGYTF
NA,NA,TRBV2,TRBJ2-1,16,TGTGCCAGCAGTGCTTTAGCGTCGAGCTCCTACAATGAGCAGTTCTTC,CASSALASSSYNEQFF
NA,NA,TRBV6-1,TRBJ1-2,13,TGTGCCAGCAGTCGGACAGTTAACTATGGCTACACCTTC,CASSRTVNYGYTF
few,NA,TRBV2,TRBJ2-5,10,TGTGCCAGCAGTGAATATACCCAGTACTTC,CASSEYTQYF
few,TRBD2,TRBV2,TRBJ2-1,15,TGTGCCAGCAGTCCTCTAGCGGGAGGGAGGAATGAGCAGTTCTTC,CASSPLAGGRNEQFF
few,NA,TRBV5-4,TRBJ1-2,13,TGTGCCAGCAGAAGCGGGTCTAACTATGGCTACACCTTC,CASRSGSNYGYTF
few,NA,TRBV5-1,TRBJ1-5,14,TGCGCCAGCAGCCCCGACATAGGCAATCAGCCCCAGCATTTT,CASSPDIGNQPQHF
few,NA,TRBV28,TRBJ2-7,14,TGTGCCAGCAGTCCCTCTGGGAGAATCAACGAGCAGTACTTC,CASSPSGRINEQYF
NA,NA,TRBV14,TRBJ2-3,13,TGTGCCAGCAGCCAAGGACAGACAGATACGCAGTATTTT,CASSQGQTDTQYF
few,NA,TRBV7-9,TRBJ2-3,16,TGTGCCAGCAGCTTAGAGGGTCTCAGGGGCACAGATACGCAGTATTTT,CASSLEGLRGTDTQYF
NA,NA,TRBV7-2,TRBJ2-7,13,TGTGCCAGCAGGGGTAGCGACGACTACGAGCAGTACTTC,CASRGSDDYEQYF
NA,TRBD1,TRBV19,TRBJ2-2,15,TGTGCCAGTAGTCCCCGGACAGGAGGCGGCGGGGAGCTGTTTTTT,CASSPRTGGGGELFF
NA,NA,TRBV2,TRBJ2-7,14,TGTGCCAGCAGTGATCACGAGGGAGGCTACGAGCAGTACTTC,CASSDHEGGYEQYF
few,NA,TRBV28,TRBJ2-3,16,TGTGCCAGCAGCCACGCTGGGGCAGGGGAGGGAGATACGCAGTATTTT,CASSHAGAGEGDTQYF
few,NA,TRBV27,TRBJ2-1,15,TGTGCCAGCACCCCAGCCCGGGACAACTACAATGAGCAGTTCTTC,CASTPARDNYNEQFF
few,NA,TRBV28,TRBJ2-7,14,TGTGCCACCTACACTCAGGGAAGGGCGTACGAGCAGTACTTC,CATYTQGRAYEQYF
NA,NA,TRBV13,TRBJ1-6,14,TGTGCCAGCAGCTCCGTCCGAGGAAATTCACCCCTCCACTTT,CASSSVRGNSPLHF
NA,NA,TRBV29-1,TRBJ2-7,13,TGCAGCGTTGAAGTTAGCTCCAACTACGAGCAGTACTTC,CSVEVSSNYEQYF
NA,TRBD1,TRBV18,TRBJ1-2,17,TGTGCCAGCTCACCACCTTTAAGGACAGGGGGCGCGGATGGCTACACCTTC,CASSPPLRTGGADGYTF
few,TRBD1,TRBV5-6,TRBJ2-6,15,TGTGCCAGCAGCCCGGACAGGGCTGGGGCCAACGTCCTGACTTTC,CASSPDRAGANVLTF
few,TRBD2,TRBV5-1,TRBJ2-7,15,TGCGCCATCAGCTTGGTACTAGCGGGAGCGAGCGAGCAGTACTTC,CAISLVLAGASEQYF
few,NA,TRBV11-2,TRBJ1-4,15,TGTGCCAGCAGCTTAGAACCAGGCGCTTCGGAAAAACTGTTTTTT,CASSLEPGASEKLFF
few,TRBD1,TRBV27,TRBJ2-1,13,TGTGCCAGCAGTCTGGACAGGGCCAATGAGCAGTTCTTC,CASSLDRANEQFF
NA,NA,TRBV5-1,TRBJ1-5,15,TGCGCCAGCAGCTTGGCAGGGGTCGGCAATCAGCCCCAGCATTTT,CASSLAGVGNQPQHF
few,NA,TRBV29-1,TRBJ2-7,11,TGCAGCGTTGGAACGGCCTACGAGCAGTACTTC,CSVGTAYEQYF